Each of the 11 T cell receptor beta chains below was sequenced from the same sample in a study of beta chain features in type 1 diabetes. Whole-study findings and limits: In every one of the four CD4+ subsets, TCRB CDR3s were moderately but significantly shorter in Type 1 diabetes patients.

Their antigens remain unidentified. The entirety of the isolated RNA underwent reverse transcription, so expressed TCRB transcripts were sequenced. Generated by immunoSEQ multiplex PCR, the TCRdb table keeps only in-frame clones and is missing some. The sample consists of a few hundred thousand clones, about 23% of them appearing once. What was sequenced was naive CD4+ T cells from blood. These receptors all come from a woman aged 25 to 39 with type 1 diabetes.

A few counts support this clone. The chain employs TRBV30 and TRBJ2-1, with TRBD2 matching 13 bases. The CDR3 has 14 amino acids. J lost 8 bases, V lost 1 base, and 2 bases had no gene match. Germline CDR1 and CDR2: GTSNPN and SVGIG (reference sequence). CDR3 region: CAWSGTSGRHEQFF. CDR3 nucleotides: TGTGCCTGGAGTGGGACTAGCGGGAGACATGAGCAGTTCTTC.

The chain links TRBV6-5 to TRBJ2-4; 10 nucleotides align to TRBD2. The CDR3 contains 15 residues. Germline V gene data show CDR1 as MNHEY and CDR2 as SVGAGI. With 5 bases clipped from V and 3 bases from J, the junction kept 4 bases outside the gene matches. CDR3 protein: CASSRTSGLKNIQYF. CDR3 coding DNA: TGTGCCAGCAGTAGGACTAGCGGCCTCAAAAACATTCAGTACTTC.

In its sample, this clone was seen a few times. This chain links TRBV30 with TRBJ2-1, with a possible D match to TRBD1 (7 bases). The CDR3 runs 12 residues. Per germline, CDR1 GTSNPN and CDR2 SVGIG (reference sequence). Trimming stripped 8 bases from V and 12 bases from J, with 20 bases between. In DNA form, the CDR3 reads TGTGCCGGAGGGGACAGCTTGATGGGGCAGTTCTTC. Translated: CAGGDSLMGQFF.

V and J are TRBV18 and TRBJ2-1, with D possibly matching TRBD1 (6 bases). The V gene's germline CDR1 is KGHSH and CDR2 LQKENI. V lost 3 bases and J lost 7, with 13 bases in between. This CDR3 spans 14 amino acids. The CDR3 spells CASSPPSQGNEQFF. CDR3 sequence (DNA): TGTGCCAGCTCACCCCCAAGCCAGGGGAATGAGCAGTTCTTC.

This CDR3 is CASRTGTLTYEQYF. As DNA, the CDR3 is TGTGCCAGCAGGACCGGGACACTTACCTACGAGCAGTACTTC. The V and J genes are TRBV2 and TRBJ2-7, with D perhaps matching TRBD1 (6 bases). V gave up 6 bases and J gave up 2 bases, with 14 bases separating them. Germline V lookup: CDR1 SNHLY, CDR2 FYNNEI. The CDR3 consists of 14 residues.

About this clone: The same CDR3 also results from other DNA sequences found in this sample. The J gene is TRBJ2-3, the V gene TRBV5-1; a possible D gene is TRBD1 (6 bases). V lost 4 bases to trimming and J lost 1 base, with 7 bases between them. CDR3 length: 13 residues. Germline V lookup: CDR1 SGHRS, CDR2 YFSETQ. As DNA, the CDR3 is TGCGCCAGCAGCGGGGGCGGCACAGATACGCAGTATTTT. It translates to CASSGGGTDTQYF.

The chain has TRBV29-1 and TRBJ1-1; no definite D call. CDR1 is SQVTM and CDR2 is ANQGSEA in the germline V gene. CDR3 size: 11 residues. The V end was cut by 8 bases, the J end by 5 bases, with 12 bases between. The CDR3 nucleotides are TGCAGCCCCTGGAGTGAGACTGAAGCTTTCTTT. Protein product: CSPWSETEAFF.

This clone was seen more than once but under ten times. The V gene is TRBV11-2, the J gene TRBJ1-1, with 10 bases identical to TRBD1. This CDR3 is 16 amino acids long. V lost 5 bases and J lost 4; bases outside the gene matches: 10. Germline values: CDR1 SGHAT, CDR2 FQNNGV. CDR3 DNA: TGTGCCAGCAGCCCGGGGACAGGGGCGCTTGGCACTGAAGCTTTCTTT. Translation gives CASSPGTGALGTEAFF.

This clone was picked up a small number of times. A junction boundary mismatches the germline segment, possibly from a read error. The CDR3 nucleotides read TGTGCCAGCACCTTAGAGGGCAGGGATGAAAAACTGTTTTTT. As protein: CASTLEGRDEKLFF. The chain has TRBV7-9 and TRBJ1-4, with a tentative D call TRBD1 (5 bases). Looked up from germline, CDR1 is SEHNR and CDR2 is FQNEAQ (reference sequence). CDR3 size: 14 residues.

CDR3 protein: CASTTTSSPTGELFF. In DNA, the CDR3 is TGTGCCAGCACCACGACTAGTTCCCCAACCGGGGAGCTGTTTTTT. The gene calls are TRBV9 and TRBJ2-2; tentative D call: TRBD2 (6 bases). V lost 6 bases to trimming and J lost 5 bases, with 17 bases between them. The CDR3 sequence is 15 residues long. Germline CDR1 reads SGDLS; CDR2 reads YYNGEE.

This clone was counted only a few times. The rearrangement links TRBV30 to TRBJ1-1, with D possibly TRBD1 on 5 matching bases. In germline, CDR1 is GTSNPN, CDR2 SVGIG (reference sequence). This CDR3 comprises 12 residues. The V and J ends lost 5 bases and 4 bases respectively, with 11 bases between them. CDR3 in DNA: TGTGCCTGGCAGGGAGGTGGCACTGAAGCTTTCTTT. Its translation: CAWQGGGTEAFF.